Each of the 11 T cell receptor beta chains below was sequenced from the same sample in a study of T-cell memory formation after mild COVID-19. TCRdb independently ran MiXCR on the 5' RACE reads; one entry per CDR3 protein. The repertoire holds around 300,000 distinct CDR3 sequences, with approximately 15% as singletons. Material: PBMCs or a T cell subset sorted from them (not recorded which). These receptors were collected from a man between 18 and 35 years old who had mild COVID-19 (a few samples of this study predate the infection). Cell type and time point are not known.

The J gene is TRBJ1-6, the V gene TRBV12-3 or TRBV12-4; 10 nucleotides match TRBD1. Losses at the gene ends were 7 bases for V and 9 bases for J; bases not matched to a gene: 3. The CDR3 is 13 amino acids. CDR3 sequence (DNA): TGTGCCAGCACTCGGGACAGGGGTTCACCCCTCCACTTT. It yields the protein CASTRDRGSPLHF.

A few counts support this clonotype. The rearrangement links TRBV24-1 to TRBJ1-5, with 7 bases fitting TRBD1. The CDR3 has 15 residues. Unmatched junction bases numbered 3, after V lost 3 bases and J lost 2 bases. Germline-derived CDR1 and CDR2 are KGHDR and SFDVKD. CDR3 DNA: TGTGCCACCAGTGATAACAGGGGCGGCAATCAGCCCCAGCATTTT. Its translation: CATSDNRGGNQPQHF.

The chain combines TRBV4-1 with TRBJ2-3, with D unresolved. V shed 4 bases and J shed 0 bases, with 20 bases lying between them. Per the germline V gene, CDR1 is MGHRA and CDR2 is YSYEKL. This CDR3 comprises 18 residues. This CDR3 is CASSPLEPDGMSTDTQYF. In nucleotides, the CDR3 is TGCGCCAGCAGCCCTTTGGAGCCTGACGGAATGAGCACAGATACGCAGTATTTT.

The rearrangement joins TRBV7-2 to TRBJ1-4; TRBD1 aligns across 7 bases. V shed 4 bases, J shed 0 bases, and the junction held 17 bases outside the gene matches. CDR3 size: 20 residues. The germline V gene encodes CDR1 SGHTA and CDR2 FQGNSA. The CDR3 here is CASSSFVLWDSAATNEKLFF. In nucleotides, the CDR3 is TGTGCCAGCAGCTCATTTGTACTATGGGACAGCGCTGCAACTAATGAAAAACTGTTTTTT.

The V call is TRBV7-9, the J call TRBJ1-3, with 9 bases fitting TRBD1. Germline-derived CDR1 and CDR2 are SEHNR and FQNEAQ (reference sequence). The V segment lost 4 bases and the J segment 1 base; nucleotides outside the gene matches: 5. The CDR3 spans 16 residues. In nucleotides, the CDR3 is TGTGCCAGCAGCTGGGGACAGGGTTTATCTGGAAACACCATATATTTT. Translated: CASSWGQGLSGNTIYF.

The V gene is TRBV4-2, the J gene TRBJ2-3; 12 bases are a match to TRBD2. The CDR3 consists of 15 residues. Trimming removed 3 bases from V and 4 bases from J; junction bases left unmatched: 2. Per germline, CDR1 LGHNA and CDR2 YNFKEQ. In DNA form, the CDR3 reads TGTGCCAGCAGCCATAGGACTAGCGGGGCAGATACGCAGTATTTT. As protein: CASSHRTSGADTQYF.

This clonotype showed up just a few times. The J gene is TRBJ1-2, the V gene TRBV7-2, with 9 bases aligning to TRBD1. Germline values: CDR1 SGHTA, CDR2 FQGNSA. Trimming took 4 bases from V and 8 from J; bases not matched to a gene: 5. The CDR3 is 13 amino acids. CDR3 residues: CASSYRGPGGYTF. In DNA form, the CDR3 reads TGTGCCAGCAGCTACAGGGGGCCGGGGGGCTACACCTTC.

The chain joins TRBV12-3 or TRBV12-4 to TRBJ2-3, with TRBD1 as a possible D gene (6 bases). The CDR3 is 13 residues long. The V end was cut by 6 bases, the J end by 8 bases, with 15 bases between. CDR3 bases: TGTGCCAGCAGAGCCCAAGGGGGTGGTACGCAGTATTTT. Translated, it gives CASRAQGGGTQYF.

The J gene is TRBJ2-1, the V gene TRBV20-1, with 8 bases identical to TRBD2. CDR1 DFQATT and CDR2 SNEGSKA come from the germline V gene (reference sequence). The CDR3 has 13 residues. Unmatched junction bases numbered 8, after V lost 3 bases and J lost 10 bases. CDR3 DNA: TGCAGTGCTAGCCGGGGGGGCAATCCCGAGCAGTTCTTC. This sequence encodes CSASRGGNPEQFF.

This clonotype was recorded a few times. The chain employs TRBV10-1 and TRBJ2-7, with 9 bases that match TRBD1. The V segment lost 3 bases and the J segment 3 bases; nucleotides outside the gene matches: 6. Germline V CDR1 and CDR2: WNHNN, SYGVQD (reference sequence). This CDR3 is 15 amino acids long. The CDR3 region has the DNA TGCGCCAGCAGTGATGCGGGACAGGGAGACTACGAGCAGTACTTC. Amino acid sequence: CASSDAGQGDYEQYF.

The chain carries TRBV4-2 and TRBJ1-1, with TRBD1 identical over 11 bases. Germline CDR1 and CDR2: LGHNA and YNFKEQ. Trimming at V came to 4 bases and at J to 1 base, leaving 11 bases not matched to a gene. The CDR3 totals 18 residues. CDR3 amino acids: CASSPTTGQGVANTEAFF. The CDR3 nucleotides read TGTGCCAGCAGCCCAACAACGGGACAGGGGGTGGCGAACACTGAAGCTTTCTTT.